Listed below are T cell receptor beta chains from one sample, sequenced in a study of blood T cell repertoires in COVID-19. Assay: immunoSEQ multiplex PCR; the TCRdb copy retains only in-frame clones and omits some. The sample has about 180,000 clones, 75% to 85% seen once. Material for sequencing was peripheral blood. Source of these receptors: a human donor in a cohort sampled during active COVID-19. Each CDR3 is given with its conserved first and last residue. A D gene is named only where the DNA matches it firmly. Rows give clone size only sometimes, using once, few, many, or a class for an expanded clone.

D: -; V: TRBV11-2; J: TRBJ1-3; size: few; CDR3: CASSLVSVSGNTIYF; DNA: TGTGCCAGCAGCTTAGTGTCGGTCTCTGGAAACACCATATATTTT
D: -; V: TRBV5-1; J: TRBJ1-3; size: -; CDR3: CASSLAGLTSGNTIYF; DNA: TGCGCCAGCAGCTTGGCAGGGCTAACCTCTGGAAACACCATATATTTT
D: -; V: TRBV7-6; J: TRBJ1-5; size: -; CDR3: CASSLEAVRGQPQHF; DNA: TGTGCCAGCAGCTTAGAGGCAGTTCGGGGTCAGCCCCAGCATTTT
D: TRBD1; V: TRBV5-5; J: TRBJ1-5; size: -; CDR3: CASSARDRGGEQPQHF; DNA: TGTGCCAGCAGCGCCCGGGACAGGGGCGGGGAACAGCCCCAGCATTTT
D: -; V: TRBV6-5; J: TRBJ2-3; size: -; CDR3: CASSYSGHLTDTQYF; DNA: TGTGCCAGCAGTTACTCGGGACACCTCACAGATACGCAGTATTTT
D: TRBD1; V: TRBV9; J: TRBJ2-7; size: -; CDR3: CASSAWTGEGEQYF; DNA: TGTGCCAGCAGCGCTTGGACAGGGGAGGGGGAGCAGTACTTC
D: TRBD2; V: TRBV10-3; J: TRBJ2-7; size: few; CDR3: CAISESMLAGSYEQYF; DNA: TGTGCCATCAGTGAGTCGATGTTAGCGGGTTCCTACGAGCAGTACTTC
D: -; V: TRBV4-3; J: TRBJ2-2; size: -; CDR3: CASSQDSSVNTGELFF; DNA: TGCGCCAGCAGCCAAGATTCCAGCGTGAACACCGGGGAGCTGTTTTTT
D: TRBD1; V: TRBV4-1; J: TRBJ1-2; size: -; CDR3: CASSPTGGGSPNYGYTF; DNA: TGCGCCAGCAGCCCGACAGGGGGCGGCAGCCCTAACTATGGCTACACCTTC
D: -; V: TRBV10-3; J: TRBJ2-6; size: -; CDR3: CAISESGSGSGANVLTF; DNA: TGTGCCATCAGTGAGTCGGGATCGGGGTCTGGGGCCAACGTCCTGACTTTC
D: -; V: TRBV11-2; J: TRBJ2-7; size: once; CDR3: CASSRSRVYEQYF; DNA: TGTGCCAGCAGCCGTTCGAGGGTCTACGAGCAGTACTTC
D: TRBD1; V: TRBV27; J: TRBJ2-7; size: -; CDR3: CASSLDRSYEQYF; DNA: TGTGCCAGCAGTCTGGACAGGAGCTACGAGCAGTACTTC
D: -; V: TRBV4-2; J: TRBJ2-7; size: -; CDR3: CASSQGGGEIYEQYF; DNA: TGTGCCAGCAGCCAAGGAGGCGGGGAGATCTACGAGCAGTACTTC
D: TRBD2; V: TRBV5-1; J: TRBJ2-3; size: -; CDR3: CASSSGGSTDTQYF; DNA: TGCGCCAGCAGTTCCGGGGGGAGCACAGATACGCAGTATTTT
D: TRBD1; V: TRBV7-3; J: TRBJ2-7; size: -; CDR3: CASSEGQGIEQYF; DNA: TGTGCCAGCAGCGAGGGACAGGGGATCGAGCAGTACTTC
D: -; V: TRBV5-1; J: TRBJ2-2; size: -; CDR3: CASRKDGGGELFF; DNA: TGCGCCAGCAGGAAGGACGGAGGCGGGGAGCTGTTTTTT
D: -; V: TRBV9; J: TRBJ2-5; size: -; CDR3: CASSVAMRETQYF; DNA: TGTGCCAGCAGCGTAGCTATGAGGGAGACCCAGTACTTC
D: TRBD1; V: TRBV28; J: TRBJ2-7; size: -; CDR3: CASSLGTGGPNEQYF; DNA: TGTGCCAGCAGTTTAGGCACAGGGGGCCCCAACGAGCAGTACTTC
D: TRBD1; V: TRBV7-8; J: TRBJ2-3; size: -; CDR3: CASSFGTGEGTDTQYF; DNA: TGTGCCAGCAGCTTCGGGACAGGGGAAGGCACAGATACGCAGTATTTT
D: -; V: TRBV5-4; J: TRBJ1-1; size: -; CDR3: CASSSDINTEAFF; DNA: TGTGCCAGCAGCTCGGACATTAACACTGAAGCTTTCTTT
D: TRBD1; V: TRBV7-8; J: TRBJ1-3; size: -; CDR3: CASSPGQGALNFGNTIYF; DNA: TGTGCCAGCAGCCCCGGACAGGGGGCTTTGAACTTTGGAAACACCATATATTTT
D: -; V: TRBV14; J: TRBJ1-3; size: -; CDR3: CASSPGRNSGNTIYF; DNA: TGTGCCAGCAGCCCAGGCAGAAACTCTGGAAACACCATATATTTT
D: -; V: TRBV11-3; J: TRBJ2-3; size: -; CDR3: CASSARRGAGDTQYF; DNA: TGTGCCAGCAGCGCCCGTAGGGGCGCGGGGGATACGCAGTATTTT
D: -; V: TRBV27; J: TRBJ1-2; size: few; CDR3: CASSRNYGYTF; DNA: TGTGCCAGCAGTCGGAACTATGGCTACACCTTC
D: TRBD1; V: TRBV4-2; J: TRBJ1-2; size: -; CDR3: CASSQAVTGGGYTF; DNA: TGTGCCAGCAGCCAAGCCGTGACAGGGGGTGGCTACACCTTC
D: -; V: TRBV2; J: TRBJ1-6; size: few; CDR3: CASSDRGNSPLHF; DNA: TGTGCCAGCAGTGATCGGGGGAATTCACCCCTCCACTTT
D: -; V: TRBV28; J: TRBJ1-2; size: -; CDR3: CASNEASVGRSGYTF; DNA: TGTGCCAGCAATGAGGCAAGCGTCGGAAGGTCTGGCTACACCTTC
D: TRBD2; V: TRBV5-6; J: TRBJ2-7; size: once; CDR3: CASSEGLAGGLSYEQYF; DNA: TGTGCCAGCAGCGAGGGACTAGCGGGAGGCTTATCCTACGAGCAGTACTTC
D: TRBD2; V: TRBV3-1/TRBV3-2; J: TRBJ2-2; size: -; CDR3: CASFSTSGGANTGELFF; DNA: TGTGCCAGCTTTTCCACTAGCGGGGGGGCGAACACCGGGGAGCTGTTTTTT
D: TRBD1; V: TRBV10-3; J: TRBJ1-4; size: -; CDR3: CAISENQGATNEKLFF; DNA: TGTGCCATCAGTGAAAACCAGGGGGCGACTAATGAAAAACTGTTTTTT
D: -; V: TRBV9; J: TRBJ2-7; size: -; CDR3: CASSVASAGEYEQYF; DNA: TGTGCCAGCAGCGTAGCGTCTGCCGGGGAATACGAGCAGTACTTC
D: TRBD1; V: TRBV19; J: TRBJ1-1; size: -; CDR3: CASNQGAGTEAFF; DNA: TGTGCCAGTAATCAGGGGGCAGGCACTGAAGCTTTCTTT
D: TRBD1; V: TRBV29-1; J: TRBJ1-4; size: -; CDR3: CSVEMGTGATNEKLFF; DNA: TGCAGCGTCGAAATGGGGACAGGGGCCACTAATGAAAAACTGTTTTTT
D: -; V: TRBV3-1/TRBV3-2; J: TRBJ1-3; size: -; CDR3: CASSQDYVRTASGNTIYF; DNA: TGTGCCAGCAGCCAAGATTACGTGAGGACAGCCTCTGGAAACACCATATATTTT
D: TRBD1; V: TRBV18; J: TRBJ2-7; size: -; CDR3: CASSPPGQGDEQYF; DNA: TGTGCCAGCTCACCACCGGGACAGGGAGACGAGCAGTACTTC
D: -; V: TRBV10-1; J: TRBJ2-1; size: -; CDR3: CASSEGRRVEQFF; DNA: TGCGCCAGCAGTGAGGGTCGCCGGGTCGAGCAGTTCTTC
D: TRBD1; V: TRBV28; J: TRBJ2-2; size: -; CDR3: CASRRTGFLTGELFF; DNA: TGTGCCAGCAGAAGGACAGGGTTTCTCACCGGGGAGCTGTTTTTT
D: -; V: TRBV7-9; J: TRBJ1-2; size: -; CDR3: CASSLIQGGYGYTF; DNA: TGTGCCAGCAGCTTAATTCAGGGTGGCTATGGCTACACCTTC
D: TRBD1; V: TRBV11-2; J: TRBJ2-7; size: once; CDR3: CASSHPRGRIDEQYF; DNA: TGTGCCAGCAGCCATCCCAGGGGGCGCATCGACGAGCAGTACTTC
D: TRBD1; V: TRBV9; J: TRBJ2-7; size: -; CDR3: CASSTSGTGISEQYF; DNA: TGTGCCAGCAGCACCTCCGGGACAGGGATTTCCGAGCAGTACTTC
D: TRBD1; V: TRBV20-1; J: TRBJ2-1; size: -; CDR3: CSADRANEQFF; DNA: TGCAGTGCTGACAGGGCCAATGAGCAGTTCTTC
D: -; V: TRBV19; J: TRBJ1-3; size: -; CDR3: CASSIIQPRVSGNTIYF; DNA: TGTGCCAGTAGTATAATTCAACCACGGGTGTCTGGAAACACCATATATTTT
D: -; V: TRBV7-9; J: TRBJ2-7; size: -; CDR3: CASTQPGSSHEQYF; DNA: TGTGCCAGCACGCAACCCGGGAGCTCCCACGAGCAGTACTTC
D: TRBD2; V: TRBV2; J: TRBJ2-5; size: -; CDR3: CASRKGWGTIQETQYF; DNA: TGTGCCAGCAGAAAAGGGTGGGGGACTATCCAAGAGACCCAGTACTTC
D: -; V: TRBV6-2/TRBV6-3; J: TRBJ1-4; size: -; CDR3: CASSYEVVTEKLFF; DNA: TGTGCCAGCAGTTATGAAGTTGTTACAGAAAAACTGTTTTTT
D: -; V: TRBV9; J: TRBJ1-5; size: -; CDR3: CASSEDSYSNQPQHF; DNA: TGTGCCAGCAGCGAGGACAGTTATAGCAATCAGCCCCAGCATTTT
D: -; V: TRBV25-1; J: TRBJ2-7; size: few; CDR3: CASKGGNEQYF; DNA: TGTGCCAGCAAGGGAGGAAACGAGCAGTACTTC
D: TRBD1; V: TRBV28; J: TRBJ2-7; size: -; CDR3: CASNPKTGGFYEQYF; DNA: TGTGCCAGCAATCCCAAAACAGGGGGGTTTTACGAGCAGTACTTC
D: TRBD2; V: TRBV4-3; J: TRBJ2-7; size: few; CDR3: CASSQGLAGAKGEQYF; DNA: TGCGCCAGCAGCCAAGGCCTAGCGGGGGCTAAAGGCGAGCAGTACTTC
D: -; V: TRBV27; J: TRBJ1-2; size: -; CDR3: CASSGGNYGYTF; DNA: TGTGCCAGCAGTGGAGGGAACTATGGCTACACCTTC
D: TRBD2; V: TRBV6-4; J: TRBJ2-3; size: -; CDR3: CASRTGTSPTDTQYF; DNA: TGTGCCAGCAGGACCGGGACTAGCCCCACAGATACGCAGTATTTT
D: -; V: TRBV24-1; J: TRBJ2-1; size: -; CDR3: CATSSHFGELHNEQFF; DNA: TGTGCCACCAGTTCCCATTTCGGGGAGCTACACAATGAGCAGTTCTTC
D: -; V: TRBV6-1; J: TRBJ1-2; size: -; CDR3: CASSELTATNGYTF; DNA: TGTGCCAGCAGTGAATTAACCGCTACCAATGGCTACACCTTC
D: TRBD2; V: TRBV19; J: TRBJ2-7; size: -; CDR3: CASSAAGGISSYEQYF; DNA: TGTGCCAGTAGTGCAGCGGGAGGAATTAGCTCCTACGAGCAGTACTTC
D: -; V: TRBV6-5; J: TRBJ2-7; size: -; CDR3: CASSYSGPSSYEQYF; DNA: TGTGCCAGCAGTTACTCGGGCCCAAGCTCCTACGAGCAGTACTTC